This T cell receptor (beta chain) was sequenced in a study of control samples from healthy donors and cancer patients. The germline gives CDR1 SGHNT, CDR2 YENEEA. With V trimmed by 1 base and J by 2 bases, 4 bases remained unmatched. The CDR3 extends over 15 amino acids. The protocol was immunoSEQ multiplex PCR, while the TCRdb copy is restricted to in-frame clones and leaves out a portion. The repertoire holds approximately 85,000 clones, with approximately 88% as singletons. The TCR was taken from a woman aged 60-75 years in good health. What was sequenced was blood. This sequence joins TRBV11-3 and TRBJ2-7, with TRBD1 matching over 8 bases. The CDR3 is CASSLAGTGPYEQYF. As DNA, the CDR3 is TGTGCCAGCAGCTTAGCCGGGACAGGCCCCTACGAGCAGTACTTC.